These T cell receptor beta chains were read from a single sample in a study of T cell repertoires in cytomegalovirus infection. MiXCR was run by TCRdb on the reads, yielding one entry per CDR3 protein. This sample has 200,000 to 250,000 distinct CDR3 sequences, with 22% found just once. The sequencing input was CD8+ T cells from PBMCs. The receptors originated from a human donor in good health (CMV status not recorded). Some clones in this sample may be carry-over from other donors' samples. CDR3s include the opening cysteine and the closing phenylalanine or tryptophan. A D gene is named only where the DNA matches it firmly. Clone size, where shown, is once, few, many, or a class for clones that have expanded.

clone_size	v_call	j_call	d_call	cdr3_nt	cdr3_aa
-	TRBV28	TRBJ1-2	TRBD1	TGTGCCAGCAGTTTCTTCCGGGACAGGGGGGGTTTCTATGGCTACACCTTC	CASSFFRDRGGFYGYTF
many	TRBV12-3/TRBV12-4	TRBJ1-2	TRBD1	TGTGCCAGCAGTTTAGTTGCCAGGGGGCCAGATGGCTACACCTTC	CASSLVARGPDGYTF
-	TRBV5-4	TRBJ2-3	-	TGTGCCAGCAGCTTGAGGGGGGCCTGGGATACGCAGTATTTT	CASSLRGAWDTQYF
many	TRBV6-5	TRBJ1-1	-	TGTGCCAGCAGTAACAATGGGCACACTGAAGCTTTCTTT	CASSNNGHTEAFF
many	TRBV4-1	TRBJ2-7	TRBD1	TGCGCCAGCAGCGAGCGACAGGGGGCCTACGAGCAGTACTTC	CASSERQGAYEQYF
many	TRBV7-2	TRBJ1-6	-	TGTGCCAGCAGTTCAGAGAATTCACCCCTCCACTTT	CASSSENSPLHF
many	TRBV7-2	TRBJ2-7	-	TGTGCCAGCAGCTTAGAATTGGGCACCTACGAGCAGTACTTC	CASSLELGTYEQYF
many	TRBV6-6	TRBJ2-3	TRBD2	TGTGCCAGCAGTTACAGGCTAGCGGGGGGGCGAGATACGCAGTATTTT	CASSYRLAGGRDTQYF
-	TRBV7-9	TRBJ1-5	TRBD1	TGTGCCAGCAGCTCCTCAGGGGGCAGGGGGAAGTTGAGCAATCAGCCCCAGCATTTT	CASSSSGGRGKLSNQPQHF
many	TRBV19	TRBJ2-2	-	TGTGCCAGTAACCCCCCCTTTGGCAGAAACACCGGGGAGCTGTTTTTT	CASNPPFGRNTGELFF
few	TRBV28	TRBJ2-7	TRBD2	TGTGCCAGTGGTAGGGAGGGTGAAATTTTCGAGCAGTACTTC	CASGREGEIFEQYF
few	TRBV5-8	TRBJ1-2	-	TGTGCCAGCAGCGGACAGAAAACTAACTATGGCTACACCTTC	CASSGQKTNYGYTF
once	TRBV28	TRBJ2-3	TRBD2	TGTGCCAGCAGTTTGACTAGCGGGGGGGACGCAGATACGCAGTATTTT	CASSLTSGGDADTQYF
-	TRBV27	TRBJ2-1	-	TGTGCCAGCAGCCAGGGTTCGTGGTTGGATGAGCAGTTCTTC	CASSQGSWLDEQFF
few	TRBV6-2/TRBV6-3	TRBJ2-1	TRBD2	TGTGCCAGCAGCCTCCTGGCGGGGGGTAGTAGTGAGCAGTTCTTC	CASSLLAGGSSEQFF
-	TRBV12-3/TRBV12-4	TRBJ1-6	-	TGTGCCAGCAGTAGACGCGTTAATTCACCCCTCCCCTTT	CASSRRVNSPLPF
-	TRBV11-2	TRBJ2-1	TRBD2	TGTGCCAGCAGCCAAGGTCCGGGACTAGCGGATGGTGAGCAGTTCTTC	CASSQGPGLADGEQFF
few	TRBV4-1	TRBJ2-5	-	TGCGCCAGCAGCCAAGTCGTAGGACCTTCGCAGGCGGAGACCCAGTACTTC	CASSQVVGPSQAETQYF
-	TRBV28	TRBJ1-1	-	TGTGCCAGCAGTGATTTACAGAGAGGGTCTTTCTTT	CASSDLQRGSFF
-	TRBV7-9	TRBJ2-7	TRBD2	TGTGCCAGCAGCTCCTCTATTCCGACTAGCGGGGGGAACTACGAGCAGTACTTC	CASSSSIPTSGGNYEQYF
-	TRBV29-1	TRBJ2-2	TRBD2	TGCAGCGTAGGGACTAGCGCAGCGAACACCGGGGAGCTGTTTTTT	CSVGTSAANTGELFF
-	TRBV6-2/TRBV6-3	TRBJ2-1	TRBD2	TGTGCCAGCAGTCTAGCGGGGCGTACCTACAATGAGCAGTTCTTC	CASSLAGRTYNEQFF
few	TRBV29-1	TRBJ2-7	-	TGCAGCGTTGAAGGACCAGGGAGCTCCTACGAGCAGTACTTC	CSVEGPGSSYEQYF
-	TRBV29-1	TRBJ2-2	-	TGCAGCGTTGAAAGCGGGGAGCTGTTTTTT	CSVESGELFF
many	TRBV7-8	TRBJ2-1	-	TGTGCCAGCAGCCCGAACAACAATGAGCAGTTCTTC	CASSPNNNEQFF
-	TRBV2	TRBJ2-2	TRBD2	TGTGCCAACAAATTAATCGGGAGGGGTGGAACCGGGGAGCTGTTTTTT	CANKLIGRGGTGELFF
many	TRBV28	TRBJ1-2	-	TGTGCCAGCAGCCTCGATGGTGACGGCTACACCTTC	CASSLDGDGYTF
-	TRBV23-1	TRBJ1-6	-	TGCGCCAGCAGTCACTTTCCGGGGTATTTCGCGGGGTCCTATAATTCACCCCTCCACTTT	CASSHFPGYFAGSYNSPLHF
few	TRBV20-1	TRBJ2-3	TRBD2	TGCAGTGCTAGGTCCGGGACTAGTGTCCCAGATACGCAGTATTTT	CSARSGTSVPDTQYF
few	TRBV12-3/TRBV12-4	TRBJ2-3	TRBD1	TGTGCCAGCAGTTTAGTTTATCCGGGGACAGAGGATACGCAGTATTTT	CASSLVYPGTEDTQYF
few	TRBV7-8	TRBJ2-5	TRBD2	TGTGCCAGCAGCGCCGGACTAGCGGGGATCCCGGGGGAGACCCAGTACTTC	CASSAGLAGIPGETQYF
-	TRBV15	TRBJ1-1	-	TGTGCCACCAGCACACCGGGACAGAACACTGAAGCTTTCTTT	CATSTPGQNTEAFF
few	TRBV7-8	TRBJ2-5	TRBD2	TGTGCCAGCAGCTCGCCGGGACTAATAATCGGCGGAGAGACCCAGTACTTC	CASSSPGLIIGGETQYF
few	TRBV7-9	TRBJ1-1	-	TGTGCCAGCCGAGAGATGAACACTGAAGCTTTCTTT	CASREMNTEAFF
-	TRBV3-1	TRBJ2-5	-	TGTGCCAGCAGCCAAGTGTTAGGACAGATGTATCTACAGGAGACCCAGTACTTC	CASSQVLGQMYLQETQYF
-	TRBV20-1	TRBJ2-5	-	TGCAGTGCTAGACCCCTGTGGGAGCAAGAGACCCAGTACTTC	CSARPLWEQETQYF
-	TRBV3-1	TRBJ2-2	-	TGTGCCAGCAGCCAAGAGGAAGCCAGGGGAGGGACCGGGGAGCTGTTTTTT	CASSQEEARGGTGELFF
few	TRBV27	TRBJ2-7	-	TGTGCCAGCTCGGGACACCTGAGGTCCTACGAGCAGTACTTC	CASSGHLRSYEQYF
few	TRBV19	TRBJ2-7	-	TGTGCCAGTAGTATCCTTGGGGACGGCTACGAGCAGTACTTC	CASSILGDGYEQYF
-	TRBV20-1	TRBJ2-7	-	TGCAGTGCTAGAGGTGAAGGGCGGGGGCCCGCCTACGAGCAGTACTTC	CSARGEGRGPAYEQYF
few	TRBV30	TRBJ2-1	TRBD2	TGTGCCTGGAGTTACGGGGGGGGCAATGAGCAGTTCTTC	CAWSYGGGNEQFF
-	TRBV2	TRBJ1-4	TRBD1	TGTGCCAGCAGTGACTACAGGGGGATCGATGAAAAACTGTTTTTT	CASSDYRGIDEKLFF
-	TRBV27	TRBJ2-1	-	TGTGCCAGCAGATCACAGGGTACCTACAATGAGCAGTTCTTC	CASRSQGTYNEQFF
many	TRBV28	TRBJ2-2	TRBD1	TGTGCCAGCAGTTCGCCGGGACAGGGATCCGGGGAGCTGTTTTTT	CASSSPGQGSGELFF
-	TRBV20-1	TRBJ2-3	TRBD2	TGCAGTGCTAGAGATCCGCCCGCGGGGGGTGGTACAGATACGCAGTATTTT	CSARDPPAGGGTDTQYF
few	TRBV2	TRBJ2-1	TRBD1	TGTGCCAGCAGCCTAGGACAGGGGGCCAATGAGCAGTTCTTC	CASSLGQGANEQFF
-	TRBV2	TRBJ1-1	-	TGTGCCACCACATGGGTAGGTCCGAACACTGAAGCTTTCTTT	CATTWVGPNTEAFF
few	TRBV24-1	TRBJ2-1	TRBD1	TGTGCCACCAGTGACTCCCCCGGGACAGATTACAATGAGCAGTTCTTC	CATSDSPGTDYNEQFF
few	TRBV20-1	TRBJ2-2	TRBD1	TGCAGTGCTAGAGCCGTCGGACAGGGGTCGAACACCGGGGAGCTGTTTTTT	CSARAVGQGSNTGELFF
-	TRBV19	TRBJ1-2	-	TGTGCCAGTAGTGGGACCGCTCTGCACACCTTC	CASSGTALHTF
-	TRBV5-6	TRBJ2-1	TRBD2	TGTGCCAGCAGCTTTGGACCCCTAGCGGGGGACGAGCAGTTCTTC	CASSFGPLAGDEQFF
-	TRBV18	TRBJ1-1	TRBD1	TGTGCCAGCTCACCACCGGATATCTGGGACAGGGCTTTCTTT	CASSPPDIWDRAFF
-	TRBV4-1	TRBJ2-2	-	TGCGCCAGCAGCCAAGATATACCCGGGGAGCTGTTTTTT	CASSQDIPGELFF
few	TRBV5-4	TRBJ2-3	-	TGTGCCAGCAGCTTGGAAGGGGGCACAGATACGCAGTATTTT	CASSLEGGTDTQYF
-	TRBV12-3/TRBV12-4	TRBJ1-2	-	TGTGCCAGCAGACCCACCAAGGGTGGCTACACCTTC	CASRPTKGGYTF
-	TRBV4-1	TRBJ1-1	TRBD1	TGCGCCAGCAGCCAGGACCACGGACAGGCGAACACTGAAGCTTTCTTT	CASSQDHGQANTEAFF
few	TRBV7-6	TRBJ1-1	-	TGTGCCAGCAGCTTGGAGGTTTCCCGCGAAGCTTTCTTT	CASSLEVSREAFF
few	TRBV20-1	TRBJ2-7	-	TGCAGTGCTAGAGAGCCCCAGCCTGACGAGCAGTACTTC	CSAREPQPDEQYF
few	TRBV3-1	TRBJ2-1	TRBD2	TGTGCCAGCAGCCGGGGACTAGGCGGGAGCTCCTACAATGAGCAGTTCTTC	CASSRGLGGSSYNEQFF
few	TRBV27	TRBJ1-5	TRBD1	TGTGCCAGCAGTTTTGCAGGGGGGCATCAGCCCCAGCATTTT	CASSFAGGHQPQHF